Listed here are 10 T cell receptor beta chains from one sample, sequenced in a study of blood T cell repertoires in COVID-19. Libraries were prepared by immunoSEQ multiplex PCR; TCRdb keeps only in-frame clonotypes and omits some of them. Found here are 150,000 to 250,000 clones, about nine tenths of them singletons; the top ten hold around 2.4%. The sequenced material came from PBMCs or T cells enriched from blood (not recorded which). Receptors originate from a young woman who had recovered from COVID-19.

This clone was picked up a small number of times. The V call is TRBV19, the J call TRBJ1-1, with 9 bases that match TRBD1. The CDR3 is 16 amino acids. V was pared by 1 base and J by 5 bases, with 8 bases of the junction left unmatched. The germline V gene has CDR1 LNHDA and CDR2 SQIVND (reference sequence). CDR3 protein: CASSIGRDREETEAFF. The CDR3 nucleotides are TGTGCCAGTAGTATAGGTCGGGACAGGGAGGAGACTGAAGCTTTCTTT.

This chain links TRBV19 with TRBJ2-7; D is uncertain. The germline gives CDR1 LNHDA, CDR2 SQIVND (reference sequence). This CDR3 has 15 residues. Trimming shortened V by 1 base and J by 2 bases, and 12 bases separated the two germline ends. The DNA for the CDR3 is TGTGCCAGTAGTATAGGTCAGGCAGGCACCTACGAGCAGTACTTC. The encoded protein is CASSIGQAGTYEQYF.

This chain links TRBV7-9 with TRBJ1-2, with TRBD1 as a possible D gene (6 bases). Germline loops: CDR1 SEHNR, CDR2 FQNEAQ (reference sequence). This CDR3 region has 16 residues. V was pared by 3 bases and J by 1 base, with 15 bases between. CDR3 region: CASSFQAGDINYGYTF. In DNA, the CDR3 is TGTGCCAGCAGCTTCCAGGCAGGGGATATTAACTATGGCTACACCTTC.

In its sample, this clone was seen a few times. The chain couples TRBV6-6 to TRBJ1-1; a weak D match, TRBD1 (5 bases). The CDR3 length is 15 residues. V shed 5 bases and J shed 0 bases, with 13 bases lying between them. From germline, CDR1 is MNHNY and CDR2 SVGAGI (reference sequence). The CDR3 loop reads CASSQRAGMNTEAFF. The CDR3, as DNA: TGTGCCAGCAGTCAACGAGCAGGGATGAACACTGAAGCTTTCTTT.

The CDR3 reads CASVGTGVDTEAFF. CDR3 nucleotide sequence: TGTGCCAGCGTAGGGACAGGGGTGGACACTGAAGCTTTCTTT. The chain joins TRBV18 to TRBJ1-1, with 10 bases matching TRBD1. V was pared by 8 bases and J by 3 bases, with 6 bases of the junction left unmatched. The CDR3 contains 14 residues. The germline V gene encodes CDR1 KGHSH and CDR2 LQKENI.

The chain links TRBV4-1 to TRBJ1-1, with unresolved D. The CDR3 is 16 residues long. V was pared by 0 bases and J by 0 bases, with 11 bases between. In germline, CDR1 is MGHRA, CDR2 YSYEKL. The CDR3 DNA is TGCGCCAGCAGCCAAGATCCTGCGAGAATGAACACTGAAGCTTTCTTT. Amino acid sequence: CASSQDPARMNTEAFF.

This clone has a handful of counts. V is TRBV18 and J is TRBJ1-5; D may be TRBD1 (5 bases). CDR3 length: 13 residues. V lost 6 bases to trimming and J lost 4 bases, with 10 bases between them. The germline V gene encodes CDR1 KGHSH and CDR2 LQKENI. The CDR3 region is CASSAGKNQPQHF. The CDR3, as DNA: TGTGCCAGCTCCGCAGGGAAAAATCAGCCCCAGCATTTT.

The gene calls are TRBV19 and TRBJ1-1, with D maybe TRBD1 (6 bases). The CDR3 covers 15 residues. Germline V lookup: CDR1 LNHDA, CDR2 SQIVND (reference sequence). V lost 3 bases, J lost 6 bases, and 17 bases lay in between. CDR3 nucleotide sequence: TGTGCCAGTAGTATTCTCAGGGGCAAAGGCGCTGAAGCTTTCTTT. This codes for CASSILRGKGAEAFF.

This chain connects TRBV18 to TRBJ1-6, with D maybe TRBD1 (5 bases). This CDR3 has 16 residues. Germline-derived CDR1 and CDR2 are KGHSH and LQKENI. V lost 3 bases, J lost 0 bases, and 9 bases lay in between. Here the CDR3 DNA reads TGTGCCAGCTCACCCTACGACAGCTCCTATAATTCACCCCTCCACTTT. This sequence encodes CASSPYDSSYNSPLHF.

V usage is TRBV18 and J usage is TRBJ2-1; TRBD1 matches at 7 bases. The CDR3 consists of 13 residues. Germline V gives CDR1 KGHSH, CDR2 LQKENI. V shed 3 bases and J 8 bases; nucleotides not matched to a gene: 4. CDR3 region: CASSPTTGDEQFF. In nucleotides, the CDR3 is TGTGCCAGCTCACCGACTACAGGGGATGAGCAGTTCTTC.